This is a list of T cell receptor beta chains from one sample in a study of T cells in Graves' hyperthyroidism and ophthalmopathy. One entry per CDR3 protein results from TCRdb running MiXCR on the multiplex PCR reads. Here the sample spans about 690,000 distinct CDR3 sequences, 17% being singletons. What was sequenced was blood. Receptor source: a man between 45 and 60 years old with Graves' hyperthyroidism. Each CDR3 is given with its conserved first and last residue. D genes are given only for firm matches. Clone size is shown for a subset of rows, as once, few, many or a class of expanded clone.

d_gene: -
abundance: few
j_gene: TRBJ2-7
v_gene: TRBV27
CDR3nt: TGTGCCAGCAGTTTGGGGGGGGCAGGCTACGAGCAGTACTTC
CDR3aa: CASSLGGAGYEQYF

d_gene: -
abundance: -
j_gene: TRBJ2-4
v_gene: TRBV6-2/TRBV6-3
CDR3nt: TGTGCCAGCAGTTGGACCGAACAGGGTCTACGGCACATTCAGTACTTC
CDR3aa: CASSWTEQGLRHIQYF

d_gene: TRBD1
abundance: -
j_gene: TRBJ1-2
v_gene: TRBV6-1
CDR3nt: TGTGCCAGCAGTCTGGACAGGGATTATTGGTCCTATGGCTACACCTTC
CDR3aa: CASSLDRDYWSYGYTF

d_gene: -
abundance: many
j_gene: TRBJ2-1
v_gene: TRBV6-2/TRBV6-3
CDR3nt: TGTGCCAGCAGTTACTTACTGGAACCCCCCTACAATGAGCAGTTCTTC
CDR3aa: CASSYLLEPPYNEQFF

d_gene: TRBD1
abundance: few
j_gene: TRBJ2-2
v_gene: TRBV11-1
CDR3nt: TGTGCCAGCAGCCAAGGCAGGGGGCTAACCGGGGAGCTGTTTTTT
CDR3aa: CASSQGRGLTGELFF

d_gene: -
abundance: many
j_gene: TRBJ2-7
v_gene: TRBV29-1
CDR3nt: TGCAGCGTTGATTCCGGGAGAGCAGGTTACGAGCAGTACTTC
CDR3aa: CSVDSGRAGYEQYF

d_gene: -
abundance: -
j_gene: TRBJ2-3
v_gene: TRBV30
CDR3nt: TGTGCCTGGAGTGTAGGAGGGCCCACAGATACGCAGTATTTT
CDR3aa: CAWSVGGPTDTQYF

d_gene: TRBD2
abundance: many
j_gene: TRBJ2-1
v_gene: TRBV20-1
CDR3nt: TGCAGTGCTAGAGATATACTAGCGGGATGGACTGAGCAGTTCTTC
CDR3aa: CSARDILAGWTEQFF

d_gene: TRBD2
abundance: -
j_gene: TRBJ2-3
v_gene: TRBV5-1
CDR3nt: TGCGCCAGCAGCGCACATAGCGGGAGGGTCACAGATACGCAGTATTTT
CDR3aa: CASSAHSGRVTDTQYF

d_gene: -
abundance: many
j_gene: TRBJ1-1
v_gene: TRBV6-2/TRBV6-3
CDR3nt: TGTGCCAGCAGTTACTCGACTCTCGATATTGAAGCTTTCTTT
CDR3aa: CASSYSTLDIEAFF

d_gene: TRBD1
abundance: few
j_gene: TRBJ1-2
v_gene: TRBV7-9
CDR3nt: TGTGCCAGCAGACCACTTGGACAGGGGGCTTACTATGGCTACACCTTC
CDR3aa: CASRPLGQGAYYGYTF

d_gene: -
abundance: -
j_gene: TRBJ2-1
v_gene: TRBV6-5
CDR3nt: TGTGCCAGCGGTTTAGTCTACAATGAGCAGTTCTTC
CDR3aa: CASGLVYNEQFF

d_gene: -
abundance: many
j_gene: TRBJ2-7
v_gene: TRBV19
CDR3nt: TGTGCCAGTAGTCTGGGGGAGGCAACCTACGAGCAGTACTTC
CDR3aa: CASSLGEATYEQYF

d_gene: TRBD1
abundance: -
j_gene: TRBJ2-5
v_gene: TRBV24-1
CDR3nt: TGTGCCACCAGTGATGTGGACAGGGACGAGACCCAGTACTTC
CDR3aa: CATSDVDRDETQYF

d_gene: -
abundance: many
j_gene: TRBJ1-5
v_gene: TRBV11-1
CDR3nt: TGTGCCAGCAGCGTCGGGACACATAGCAATCAGCCCCAGCATTTT
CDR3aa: CASSVGTHSNQPQHF

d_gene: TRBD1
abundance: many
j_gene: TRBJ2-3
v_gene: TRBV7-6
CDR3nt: TGTGCCAGCAGCTGGACAGGGGAAGGTACGCAGTATTTT
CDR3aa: CASSWTGEGTQYF

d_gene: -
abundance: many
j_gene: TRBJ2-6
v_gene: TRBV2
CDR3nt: TGTGCCAGCAGTGCCCGGGCACTTATATCTGGGGCCAACGTCCTGACTTTC
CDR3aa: CASSARALISGANVLTF

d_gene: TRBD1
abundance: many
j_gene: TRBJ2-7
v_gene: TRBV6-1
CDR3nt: TGTGCCAGCAGTGAGGGACAGAGCTTATACTACGAGCAGTACTTC
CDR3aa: CASSEGQSLYYEQYF

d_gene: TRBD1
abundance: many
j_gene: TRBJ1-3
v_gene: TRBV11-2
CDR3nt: TGTGCCAGCAGCCGGATGACAGGGGTCTCTGGAAACACCATATATTTT
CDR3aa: CASSRMTGVSGNTIYF

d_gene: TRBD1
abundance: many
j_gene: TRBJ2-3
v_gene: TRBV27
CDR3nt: TGTGCCAGCAGTCCAGGACAGGGCGCCTTATCCAGAGATACGCAGTATTTT
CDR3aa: CASSPGQGALSRDTQYF

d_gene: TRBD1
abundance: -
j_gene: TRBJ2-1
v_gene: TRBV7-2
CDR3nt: TGTGCCAGCAGCCCGACCGGGACAGGGAACAATGAGCAGTTCTTC
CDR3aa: CASSPTGTGNNEQFF

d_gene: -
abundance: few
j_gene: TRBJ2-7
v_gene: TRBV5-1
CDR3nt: TGCGCCAGCAGCTCGAAAACAGGGACCTACAAGCAGTACTTC
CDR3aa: CASSSKTGTYKQYF

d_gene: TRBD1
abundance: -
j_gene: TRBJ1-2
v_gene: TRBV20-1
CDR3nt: TGCAGTGCTAGAGAAGGGGGCCTTGGCTATGGCTACACCTTC
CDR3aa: CSAREGGLGYGYTF

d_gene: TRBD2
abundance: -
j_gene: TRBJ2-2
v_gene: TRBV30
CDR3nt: TGTGCCTGGGACTTAGCGGGCGCGAACACCGGGGAGCTGTTTTTT
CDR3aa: CAWDLAGANTGELFF

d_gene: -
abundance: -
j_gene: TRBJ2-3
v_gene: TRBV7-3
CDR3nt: TGTGCCAGGGGGGCTCCCCAGTATTTT
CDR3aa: CARGAPQYF

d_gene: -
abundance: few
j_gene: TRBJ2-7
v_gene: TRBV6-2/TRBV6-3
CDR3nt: TGTGCCAGCAGTTACGTCCACGAGCAGTACTTC
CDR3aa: CASSYVHEQYF

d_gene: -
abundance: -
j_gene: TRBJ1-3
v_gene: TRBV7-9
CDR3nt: TGTGCCAGCAGCTTATATGCGGGGGGCTCTGGAAACACCATATATTTT
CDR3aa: CASSLYAGGSGNTIYF

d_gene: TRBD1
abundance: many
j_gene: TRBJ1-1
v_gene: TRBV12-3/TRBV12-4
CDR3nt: TGTGCCAGCAGTTTAATCTCCCTACAGGGGGCCAAGTTCGGGGCTTTCTTT
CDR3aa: CASSLISLQGAKFGAFF

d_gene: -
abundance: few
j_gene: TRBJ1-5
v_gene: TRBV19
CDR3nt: TGTGCCAGTAGTATACCCGGTCGGCCCCAGCATTTT
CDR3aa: CASSIPGRPQHF

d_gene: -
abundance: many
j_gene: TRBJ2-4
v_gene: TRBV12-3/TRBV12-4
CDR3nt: TGTGCCAGCAGTTTAGTAGTGAGTGTTGCCAAAAACATTCAGTACTTC
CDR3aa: CASSLVVSVAKNIQYF

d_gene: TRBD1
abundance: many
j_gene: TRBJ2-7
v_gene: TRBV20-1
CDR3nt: TGCAGTGCTAGAGAGACAGGGGGCGTTTACGAGCAGTACTTC
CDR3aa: CSARETGGVYEQYF

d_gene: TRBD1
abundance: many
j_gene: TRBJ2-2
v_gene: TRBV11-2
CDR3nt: TGTGCCAGCAGCTTAGCCGCAGGGGGTTGGAACACCGGGGAGCTGTTTTTT
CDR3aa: CASSLAAGGWNTGELFF

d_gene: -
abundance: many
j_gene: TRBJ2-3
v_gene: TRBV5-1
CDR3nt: TGCGCCAGCAACCACCGACAGGGCACAGATACGCAGTATTTT
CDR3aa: CASNHRQGTDTQYF

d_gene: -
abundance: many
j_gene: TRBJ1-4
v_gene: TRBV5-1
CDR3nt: TGCGCCAGCAGCTTGGCTTCAACTAATGAAAAACTGTTTTTT
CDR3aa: CASSLASTNEKLFF

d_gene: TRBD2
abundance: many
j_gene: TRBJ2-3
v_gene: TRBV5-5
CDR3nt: TGTGCCAGCAGCTTCAGGGGTGGGGGGATAGCGGGAGGTGGAGATACGCAGTATTTT
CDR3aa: CASSFRGGGIAGGGDTQYF

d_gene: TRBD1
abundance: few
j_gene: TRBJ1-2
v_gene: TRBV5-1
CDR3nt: TGCGCCAGCAGTCCGACAGGGAGTGGCTACACCTTC
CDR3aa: CASSPTGSGYTF

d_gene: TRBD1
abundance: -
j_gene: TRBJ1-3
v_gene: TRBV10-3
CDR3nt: TGTGCCATCAGTGAGTTTTCAGGGGGAAATGGAAACACCATATATTTT
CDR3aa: CAISEFSGGNGNTIYF

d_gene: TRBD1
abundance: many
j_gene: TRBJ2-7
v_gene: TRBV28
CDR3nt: TGTGCCAGCAGTATGACGGGACAGGGATCCCACGAGCAGTACTTC
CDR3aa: CASSMTGQGSHEQYF